Below, 25 T cell receptor beta chains from the same sample are listed, as sequenced in a study of cytomegalovirus exposure and HLA in healthy donors. Only in-frame clones appear in the TCRdb table, and some are missing; sequencing was by immunoSEQ multiplex PCR. The table includes 150,000 to 180,000 clones, approximately 86% detected once. Sample: PBMCs. Receptor source: a man between 18 and 35 years old in good health and CMV-seropositive.

The rearrangement joins TRBV9 to TRBJ2-1; D gene ambiguous. The CDR3 has 15 residues. The germline CDR1 and CDR2 sequences are SGDLS and YYNGEE. Trimming pared 4 bases from V and 0 bases from J, leaving 11 bases between. CDR3 loop: CASSPTPSSYNEQFF. The CDR3 DNA follows: TGTGCCAGCAGCCCCACCCCCAGCTCCTACAATGAGCAGTTCTTC.

The chain carries TRBV4-3 and TRBJ1-1, with D perhaps TRBD1 (5 bases). The germline V and J ends were trimmed by 0 bases and 1 base, with 9 bases remaining between them. CDR3 length: 15 residues. Germline values: CDR1 LGHNA, CDR2 YSLEER. CDR3 residues: CASSQDLGQNTEAFF. In nucleotides, the CDR3 is TGCGCCAGCAGCCAAGATCTAGGACAGAACACTGAAGCTTTCTTT.

The chain recombines TRBV15 with TRBJ2-7; 8 bases are shared with TRBD1. The germline gives CDR1 LNHNV, CDR2 YYDKDF (reference sequence). V shed 5 bases, J shed 5 bases, and the junction held 14 bases outside the gene matches. CDR3 length equals 16 residues. The CDR3 bases are TGTGCCACCAGCCCGACCCAGGGGGCGAAAAAAAACGAGCAGTACTTC. Amino acids: CATSPTQGAKKNEQYF. Drawing the rest from reference TRBV15 and TRBJ2-7, the complete variable domain is DAMVIQNPRYQVTQFGKPVTLSCSQTLNHNVMYWYQQKSSQAPKLLFHYYDKDFNNEADTPDNFQSRRPNTSFCFLDIRSPGLGDTAMYLCATSPTQGAKKNEQYFGPGTRLTVT.

This chain connects TRBV19 to TRBJ2-3; D is perhaps TRBD2 (5 bases). CDR1 LNHDA and CDR2 SQIVND come from the germline V gene (reference sequence). This CDR3 comprises 15 residues. V shed 4 bases and J shed 2 bases, with 13 bases lying between them. DNA of the CDR3: TGTGCCAGTAGTAGGTTAAGGACTCACACAGATACGCAGTATTTT. Encoded protein: CASSRLRTHTDTQYF.

The rearrangement uses TRBV15 and TRBJ2-7; 8 bases map to TRBD2. Per germline, CDR1 LNHNV and CDR2 YYDKDF (reference sequence). The CDR3 extends over 14 amino acids. Trimming took 1 base from V and 6 from J; bases not matched to a gene: 5. In DNA, the CDR3 is TGTGCCACCAGCAGAGTGAAGGCGGGAGGCGAGCAGTACTTC. Its protein product is CATSRVKAGGEQYF.

This chain joins TRBV7-6 and TRBJ2-1; TRBD2 agrees at 12 bases. The CDR3 spans 16 residues. With V trimmed by 4 bases and J by 2 bases, 3 bases remained unmatched. CDR1 is SGHVS, CDR2 FNYEAQ, per germline. CDR3 region: CASSSTSGGTYNEQFF. The DNA of the CDR3 is TGTGCCAGCAGCTCAACTAGCGGGGGGACCTACAATGAGCAGTTCTTC.

The V and J genes are TRBV23-1 and TRBJ2-7; TRBD1 matches 9 bases. TRBV23-1 is labeled an ORF, and its function is uncertain. The ends lost 0 bases at V and 6 bases at J; junction bases unmatched: 9. The CDR3 runs to 16 residues. The CDR3, as DNA: TGCGCCAGCAGTCAATCCAAGAGGACAGGGGCGTCCGAGCAGTACTTC. Translation: CASSQSKRTGASEQYF.

This chain joins TRBV29-1 and TRBJ2-3; TRBD2 agrees at 7 bases. V was clipped by 6 bases and J by 6 bases; unmatched bases: 12. Germline V gene lookup returns CDR1 SQVTM and CDR2 ANQGSEA. The CDR3 length is 14 residues. The CDR3 reads CSVAQGLGGDTQYF. The CDR3 DNA follows: TGCAGCGTGGCGCAGGGCCTGGGGGGGGATACGCAGTATTTT.

This rearrangement joins TRBV15 to TRBJ1-6, with a possible D match to TRBD1 (5 bases). CDR3 length: 15 amino acids. The ends were cut back, 0 bases at V and 7 bases at J, with 10 bases in the middle. The germline gives CDR1 LNHNV, CDR2 YYDKDF (reference sequence). CDR3 protein: CATSRDLTANSPLHF. The CDR3, as DNA: TGTGCCACCAGCAGAGATCTGACAGCAAATTCACCCCTCCACTTT. Using reference TRBV15 and TRBJ1-6 for the parts outside the CDR3, the full variable domain is DAMVIQNPRYQVTQFGKPVTLSCSQTLNHNVMYWYQQKSSQAPKLLFHYYDKDFNNEADTPDNFQSRRPNTSFCFLDIRSPGLGDTAMYLCATSRDLTANSPLHFGNGTRLTVT.

This clone was observed once. The J gene is TRBJ2-1, the V gene TRBV9; 12 nucleotides line up with TRBD2. In germline, CDR1 is SGDLS, CDR2 YYNGEE. Trimming took 3 bases from V and 9 from J; bases not matched to a gene: 7. There are 15 residues in the CDR3. The CDR3 DNA reads as TGTGCCAGCAGCGCCACTAGCGGGAGGTCCGGTGAGCAGTTCTTC. Its protein is CASSATSGRSGEQFF.

The rearrangement links TRBV6-1 to TRBJ2-3; 10 bases line up with TRBD1. Trimming cost V 4 bases and J 1 base; bases outside gene matches: 5. This CDR3 is built from 16 residues. The V gene's germline CDR1 is MNHNS and CDR2 SASEGT. This CDR3 is CASSGDRGRGTDTQYF. The CDR3 nucleotides read TGTGCCAGCAGTGGGGACAGGGGAAGGGGCACAGATACGCAGTATTTT.

This clone was detected a few times. The chain couples TRBV9 to TRBJ1-2; D ambiguous. Looked up from germline, CDR1 is SGDLS and CDR2 is YYNGEE. The CDR3 spans 14 residues. V dropped 4 bases and J dropped 4 bases, with 14 bases sitting between them. CDR3 protein: CASSPDPRGYGYTF. The CDR3 DNA reads TGTGCCAGCAGCCCCGACCCCCGGGGCTATGGCTACACCTTC.

The chain joins TRBV5-1 to TRBJ1-1; D uncertain. Trimming removed 0 bases from V and 1 base from J, with 7 bases in between. This CDR3 has 14 residues. Germline V CDR1 and CDR2: SGHRS, YFSETQ. The CDR3 region is CASSLVGRNTEAFF. Written as DNA, the CDR3 is TGCGCCAGCAGCTTGGTGGGGAGGAACACTGAAGCTTTCTTT.

The gene calls are TRBV2 and TRBJ2-7; 13 bases line up with TRBD2. This CDR3 region has 16 residues. The V gene end was trimmed by 5 bases and the J gene end by 0 bases; junction bases not matched to a gene: 4. Germline CDR1 is SNHLY and CDR2 is FYNNEI. The CDR3 here is CASSSTSGGTSYEQYF. The CDR3 DNA follows: TGTGCCAGCAGTTCGACTAGCGGGGGGACCTCCTACGAGCAGTACTTC.

The V call is TRBV7-8, the J call TRBJ2-7; D perhaps matches TRBD2 (6 bases). Germline loops: CDR1 SGHVS, CDR2 FQNEAQ. The CDR3 totals 13 residues. Deletions cut 5 bases from V and 3 bases from J, with 11 bases between. Written as DNA, the CDR3 is TGTGCCAGCAGCCCCATGGGAGGCTACGAGCAGTACTTC. This codes for CASSPMGGYEQYF.

The chain has TRBV2 and TRBJ2-1; D is uncertain. V was clipped by 6 bases and J by 1 base, with 10 bases between them. This CDR3 contains 14 residues. The germline gives CDR1 SNHLY, CDR2 FYNNEI. The CDR3 nucleotides read TGTGCCAGCAGGTTCCGGAGTTCCTACAATGAGCAGTTCTTC. As protein: CASRFRSSYNEQFF.

This chain links TRBV19 with TRBJ2-7; TRBD1 agrees at 10 bases. Germline assignment: CDR1 LNHDA and CDR2 SQIVND (reference sequence). This CDR3 contains 14 residues. V shed 1 base, J shed 7 bases, and the junction held 4 bases outside the gene matches. For the CDR3, the DNA is TGTGCCAGTAGTATAGGACAGGGGGCGTGGGAGCAGTACTTC. Translating gives CASSIGQGAWEQYF.

This clone was counted a single time. The chain recombines TRBV10-2 with TRBJ1-1; 8 bases map to TRBD1. V trimming: 4 bases; J trimming: 6 bases; junction bases outside the gene matches: 10. CDR1 and CDR2 (germline): WSHSY, SAAADI. The length of the CDR3 is 15 residues. The CDR3 sequence is CASSGGTGGAPEAFF. For the CDR3, the DNA is TGCGCCAGCAGTGGAGGGACAGGAGGGGCTCCTGAAGCTTTCTTT.

The V gene is TRBV27, the J gene TRBJ1-1, with 9 nucleotides matching TRBD1. The CDR3 is made up of 15 amino acids. Germline trimming cut 5 bases from V and 6 bases from J; bases unmatched to any gene: 10. CDR1 MNHEY and CDR2 SMNVEV come from the germline V gene (reference sequence). CDR3 sequence reads: CASSAEGQGRAEAFF. The CDR3 region has the DNA TGTGCCAGCAGTGCAGAAGGACAGGGGAGGGCTGAAGCTTTCTTT.

The J gene is TRBJ2-7, the V gene TRBV6-5, with 9 bases aligning to TRBD1. The J segment lost 2 bases and the V segment lost 6 bases, leaving 2 bases of the junction unmatched. Germline V CDR1 and CDR2: MNHEY, SVGAGI. The CDR3 runs 13 residues. Here the CDR3 DNA reads TGTGCCAGCAGCCACAGGGGGCCCTACGAGCAGTACTTC. Protein sequence: CASSHRGPYEQYF.

V is TRBV11-1 and J is TRBJ1-1; the D gene is possibly TRBD1 (5 bases). V was trimmed by 4 bases and J by 1 base, leaving 13 bases between them. CDR1 and CDR2 (germline): SGHAT, FQDESV (reference sequence). The CDR3 has 15 residues. This chain's CDR3 is CASSSSGLRNTEAFF. The CDR3 DNA is TGTGCCAGCAGCTCATCAGGGCTTCGGAACACTGAAGCTTTCTTT.

The gene calls are TRBV7-2 and TRBJ2-4; 7 bases are a match to TRBD2. J lost 0 bases, V lost 1 base, and 3 bases had no gene match. Germline CDR1 SGHTA, CDR2 FQGNSA. CDR3 length: 16 residues. As DNA, the CDR3 is TGTGCCAGCAGCTTAGAGGGCGGGAGAGCCAAAAACATTCAGTACTTC. Amino acids: CASSLEGGRAKNIQYF.

The gene calls are TRBV12-5 and TRBJ1-6, with a tentative D call TRBD1 (6 bases). From germline, CDR1 is LGHNT and CDR2 FRNRAP. This CDR3 comprises 14 residues. The germline V and J ends were trimmed by 0 bases and 7 bases, with 7 bases remaining between them. The CDR3 reads CASGLVQGNSPLHF. The CDR3 nucleotides are TGTGCTAGTGGTTTGGTACAGGGAAATTCACCCCTCCACTTT.

V usage is TRBV5-6 and J usage is TRBJ1-2, with 9 bases aligning to TRBD1. The CDR3 is made up of 15 amino acids. Trimming took 3 bases from V and 6 from J; bases not matched to a gene: 9. Per germline, CDR1 SGHDT and CDR2 YYEEEE. Here the CDR3 reads CASSSITGGGHGYTF. For the CDR3, the DNA is TGTGCCAGCAGCTCTATTACAGGGGGCGGACATGGCTACACCTTC.

This rearrangement joins TRBV5-4 to TRBJ2-5; perhaps TRBD1 as D (6 bases). Germline V gene sequence: CDR1 SGHNT, CDR2 YYREEE (reference sequence). The CDR3 has 14 residues. With 4 bases removed from V and 5 bases from J, the gap between germline ends came to 15 bases. The CDR3 DNA is TGTGCCAGCAGCCATGCAGGGGAAAGGGAGACCCAGTACTTC. Protein sequence: CASSHAGERETQYF.